The sequence of this T cell receptor beta chain was determined in a study of sequential checkpoint blockade in melanoma. This clone was picked up one time. Specified treatment: randomized to nivolumab then ipilimumab (arm A) or the reverse (arm B). PBMC sorting kept live CD3+CD8+ cells without CD19 or CD56. With V trimmed by 4 bases and J by 8 bases, 3 bases remained unmatched. The length of the CDR3 is 14 residues. Germline CDR1 reads SEHNR; CDR2 reads FQNEAQ (reference sequence). Sequencing used immunoSEQ multiplex PCR; TCRdb keeps in-frame clones, though not all of them. Of fewer than 15,000 clones listed, over 60% are singletons.

The source was CD8+ T cells sorted from blood (inferred from file names), collected from a patient given nivolumab and ipilimumab in sequence. The V and J genes are TRBV7-9 and TRBJ2-1; 12 nucleotides align to TRBD1. This TCR derives from a human donor with melanoma. This CDR3 is CASSSGQGADEQFF. CDR3 bases: TGTGCCAGCAGCTCGGGACAGGGGGCGGATGAGCAGTTCTTC.